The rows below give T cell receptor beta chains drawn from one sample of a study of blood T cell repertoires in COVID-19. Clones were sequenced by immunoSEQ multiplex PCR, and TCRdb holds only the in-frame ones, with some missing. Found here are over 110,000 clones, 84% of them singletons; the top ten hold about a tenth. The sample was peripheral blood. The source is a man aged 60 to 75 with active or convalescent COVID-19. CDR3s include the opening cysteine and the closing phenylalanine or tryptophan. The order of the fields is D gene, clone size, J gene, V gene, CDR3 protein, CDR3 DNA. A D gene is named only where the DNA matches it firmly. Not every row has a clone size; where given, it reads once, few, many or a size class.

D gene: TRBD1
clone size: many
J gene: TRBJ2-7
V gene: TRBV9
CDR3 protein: CASSAQGAYEQYF
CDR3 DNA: TGTGCCAGCAGCGCTCAGGGGGCCTACGAGCAGTACTTC

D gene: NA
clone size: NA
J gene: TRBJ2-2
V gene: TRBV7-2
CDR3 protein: CASRPSRGRGRTGELFF
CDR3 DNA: TGTGCCAGCAGGCCTAGTAGGGGGCGGGGCCGGACCGGGGAGCTGTTTTTT

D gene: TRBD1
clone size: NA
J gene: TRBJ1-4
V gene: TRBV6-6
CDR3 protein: CASSYPPGTGREKLFF
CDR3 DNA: TGTGCCAGCAGTTACCCCCCCGGGACAGGGCGTGAAAAACTGTTTTTT

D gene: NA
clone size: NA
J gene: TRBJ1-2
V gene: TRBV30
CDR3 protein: CARTGTQGYTF
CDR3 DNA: TGTGCCCGTACCGGGACACAGGGCTACACCTTC

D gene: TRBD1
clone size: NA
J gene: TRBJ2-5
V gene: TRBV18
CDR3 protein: CASSLGQGETQYF
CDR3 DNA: TGTGCCAGCTCACTCGGACAGGGAGAGACCCAGTACTTC

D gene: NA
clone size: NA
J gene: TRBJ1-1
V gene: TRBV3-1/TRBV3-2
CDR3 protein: CASSQGGLRTYMLF
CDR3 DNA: TGTGCCAGCAGCCAAGGGGGACTGAGAACCTACATGCTCTTT

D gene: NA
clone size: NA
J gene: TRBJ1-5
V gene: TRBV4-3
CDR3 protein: CASSQDGRGRIKQPQHF
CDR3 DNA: TGCGCCAGCAGCCAAGATGGCAGGGGACGGATTAAACAGCCCCAGCATTTT

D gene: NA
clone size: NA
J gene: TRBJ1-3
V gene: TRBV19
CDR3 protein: CASSIRQGAGNTIYF
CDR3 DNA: TGTGCCAGTAGTATTCGCCAGGGTGCTGGAAACACCATATATTTT

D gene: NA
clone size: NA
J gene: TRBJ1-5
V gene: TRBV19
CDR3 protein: CASSIRSAPNQPQHF
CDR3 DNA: TGTGCCAGTAGTATTCGGTCAGCGCCAAATCAGCCCCAGCATTTT

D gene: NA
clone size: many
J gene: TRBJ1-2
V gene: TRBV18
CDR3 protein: CASSPDRGSRYGYTF
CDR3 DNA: TGTGCCAGCTCACCAGATAGGGGGTCTCGATATGGCTACACCTTC

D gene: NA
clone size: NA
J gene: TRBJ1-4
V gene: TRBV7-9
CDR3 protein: CASSPRVGDRNEKLFF
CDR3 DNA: TGTGCCAGCAGCCCCAGGGTTGGAGATCGAAATGAAAAACTGTTTTTT

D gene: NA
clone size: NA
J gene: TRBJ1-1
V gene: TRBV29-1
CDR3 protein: CSVDTGLGAFF
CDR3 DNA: TGCAGCGTTGATACGGGTTTAGGAGCTTTCTTT

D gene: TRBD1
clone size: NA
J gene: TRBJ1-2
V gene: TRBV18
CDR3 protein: CASSPTGDYGYTF
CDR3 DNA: TGTGCCAGCTCACCAACAGGGGACTATGGCTACACCTTC

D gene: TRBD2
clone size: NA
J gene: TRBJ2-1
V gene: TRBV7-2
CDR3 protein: CASSLEGTSGGARNEQFF
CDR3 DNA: TGTGCCAGCAGCTTAGAAGGGACTAGCGGGGGGGCGAGGAATGAGCAGTTCTTC

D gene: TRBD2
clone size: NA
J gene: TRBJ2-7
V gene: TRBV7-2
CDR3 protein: CASSLELAGGRNEQYF
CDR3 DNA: TGTGCCAGCAGCTTAGAACTAGCGGGGGGAAGGAACGAGCAGTACTTC

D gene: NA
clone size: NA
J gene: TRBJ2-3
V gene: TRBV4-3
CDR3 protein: CASSQDRTDADTQYF
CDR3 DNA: TGCGCCAGCAGCCAAGATAGGACAGATGCAGATACGCAGTATTTT

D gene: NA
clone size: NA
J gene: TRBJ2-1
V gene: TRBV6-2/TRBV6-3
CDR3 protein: CASSYSLQGGGYNEQFF
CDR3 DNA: TGTGCCAGCAGTTACTCCCTCCAGGGAGGGGGCTACAATGAGCAGTTCTTC

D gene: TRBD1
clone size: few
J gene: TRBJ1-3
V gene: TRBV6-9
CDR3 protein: CASSFNRGSGNTIYF
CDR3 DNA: TGTGCCAGCAGTTTCAACAGGGGATCTGGAAACACCATATATTTT

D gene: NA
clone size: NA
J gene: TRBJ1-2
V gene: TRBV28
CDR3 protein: CASSSPGATRRYGYTF
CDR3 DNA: TGTGCCAGCAGCTCCCCTGGGGCCACCCGACGGTATGGCTACACCTTC

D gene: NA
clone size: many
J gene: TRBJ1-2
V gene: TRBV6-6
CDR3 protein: CASSYSEKGRGYTF
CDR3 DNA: TGTGCCAGCAGTTACTCGGAAAAGGGGCGAGGCTACACCTTC

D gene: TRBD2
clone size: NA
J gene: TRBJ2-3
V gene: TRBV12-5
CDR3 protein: CASGLGLAGTDTQYF
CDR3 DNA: TGTGCTAGTGGTTTGGGGCTAGCGGGCACAGATACGCAGTATTTT

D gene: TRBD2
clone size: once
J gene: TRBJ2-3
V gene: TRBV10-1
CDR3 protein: CASSESLAGGPSDTQYF
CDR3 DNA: TGCGCCAGCAGTGAGTCGCTAGCGGGGGGGCCGTCGGATACGCAGTATTTT

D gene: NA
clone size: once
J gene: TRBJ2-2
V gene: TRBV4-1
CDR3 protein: CASSYLLNTGELFF
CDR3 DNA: TGCGCCAGCAGCTACTTACTAAACACCGGGGAGCTGTTTTTT

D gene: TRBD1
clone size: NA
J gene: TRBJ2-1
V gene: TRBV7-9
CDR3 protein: CASSSADTGGRLEQFF
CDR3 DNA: TGTGCCAGCAGCTCAGCGGACACAGGGGGTCGACTTGAGCAGTTCTTC

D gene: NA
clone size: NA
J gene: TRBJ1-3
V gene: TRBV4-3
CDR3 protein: CASSQGTGPGNTIYF
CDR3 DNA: TGCGCCAGCAGCCAGGGAACAGGGCCTGGAAACACCATATATTTT

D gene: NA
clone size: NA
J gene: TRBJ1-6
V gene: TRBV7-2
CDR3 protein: CASSQQPDNSPLHF
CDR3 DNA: TGTGCCAGCAGCCAACAGCCAGACAATTCACCCCTCCACTTT

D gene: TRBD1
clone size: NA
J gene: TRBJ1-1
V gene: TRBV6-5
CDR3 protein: CASSKTTGGRTEAFF
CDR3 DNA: TGTGCCAGCAGTAAAACCACAGGGGGCCGTACTGAAGCTTTCTTT

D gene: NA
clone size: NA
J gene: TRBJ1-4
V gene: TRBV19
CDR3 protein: CASSRGGGDEKLFF
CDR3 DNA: TGTGCCAGTAGTAGGGGGGGAGGGGACGAAAAACTGTTTTTT

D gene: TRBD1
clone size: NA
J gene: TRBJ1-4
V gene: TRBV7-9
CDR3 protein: CASSLPYIGGHEKLFF
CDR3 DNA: TGTGCCAGCAGCCTGCCCTATATAGGGGGCCACGAAAAACTGTTTTTT

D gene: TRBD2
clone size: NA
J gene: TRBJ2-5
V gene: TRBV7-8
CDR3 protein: CASSFGLAGQTQYF
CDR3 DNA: TGTGCCAGCAGCTTTGGACTAGCAGGGCAGACCCAGTACTTC

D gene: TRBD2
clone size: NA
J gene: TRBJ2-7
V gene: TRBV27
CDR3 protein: CASGPGLADYEQYF
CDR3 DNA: TGTGCCAGCGGACCGGGACTAGCTGACTACGAGCAGTACTTC

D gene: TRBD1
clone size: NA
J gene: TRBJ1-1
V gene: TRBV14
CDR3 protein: CASSHGQGGRTEAFF
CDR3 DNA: TGTGCCAGCAGCCACGGACAGGGAGGTAGGACTGAAGCTTTCTTT

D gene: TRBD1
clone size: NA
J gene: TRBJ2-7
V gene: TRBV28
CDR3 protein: CASSAPGQGLYEQYF
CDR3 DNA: TGTGCCAGCAGCGCGCCGGGACAGGGTCTGTACGAGCAGTACTTC

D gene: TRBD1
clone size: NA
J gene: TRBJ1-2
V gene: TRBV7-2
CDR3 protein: CASSPRQGDYGYTF
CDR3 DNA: TGTGCCAGCAGCCCGAGACAGGGAGACTATGGCTACACCTTC

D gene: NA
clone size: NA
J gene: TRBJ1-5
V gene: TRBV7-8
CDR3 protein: CASSLEGSGGYSNQPQHF
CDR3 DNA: TGTGCCAGCAGCTTAGAGGGGTCGGGCGGATATAGCAATCAGCCCCAGCATTTT

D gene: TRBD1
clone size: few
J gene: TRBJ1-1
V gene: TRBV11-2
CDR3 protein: CASSLSGGNTEAFF
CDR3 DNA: TGTGCCAGCAGCTTATCAGGGGGGAACACTGAAGCTTTCTTT

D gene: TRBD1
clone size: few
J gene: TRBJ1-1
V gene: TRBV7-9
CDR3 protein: CASSLVDRGKEAFF
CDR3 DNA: TGTGCCAGCAGCTTAGTTGACAGGGGGAAAGAAGCTTTCTTT

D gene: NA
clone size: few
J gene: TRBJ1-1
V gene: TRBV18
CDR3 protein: CASSRSETGGLEAFF
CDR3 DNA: TGTGCCAGCTCACGGTCCGAGACAGGAGGACTTGAAGCTTTCTTT

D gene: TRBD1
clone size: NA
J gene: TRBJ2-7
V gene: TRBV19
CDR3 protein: CASSGQGGYEQYF
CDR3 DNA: TGTGCCAGTAGCGGACAGGGAGGATACGAGCAGTACTTC

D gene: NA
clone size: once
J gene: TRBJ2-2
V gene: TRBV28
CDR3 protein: CASSFYGRARTGELFF
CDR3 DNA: TGTGCCAGCAGTTTTTACGGCAGGGCGAGAACCGGGGAGCTGTTTTTT

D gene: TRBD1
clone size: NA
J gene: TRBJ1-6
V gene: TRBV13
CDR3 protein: CASSPTGETSPLHF
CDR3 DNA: TGTGCCAGCAGCCCGACAGGGGAAACTTCACCCCTCCACTTT

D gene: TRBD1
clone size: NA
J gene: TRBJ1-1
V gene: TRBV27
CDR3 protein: CASSSQGLLNTEAFF
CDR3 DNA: TGTGCCAGCAGTTCACAGGGGCTGTTGAACACTGAAGCTTTCTTT

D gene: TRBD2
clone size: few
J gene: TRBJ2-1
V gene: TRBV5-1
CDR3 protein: CASSPSGGSFNEQFF
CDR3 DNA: TGCGCCAGCAGCCCTAGCGGGGGGTCCTTCAATGAGCAGTTCTTC

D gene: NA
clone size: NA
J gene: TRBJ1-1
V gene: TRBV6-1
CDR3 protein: CASSEGRYTEAFF
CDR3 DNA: TGTGCCAGCAGTGAGGGCAGGTACACTGAAGCTTTCTTT

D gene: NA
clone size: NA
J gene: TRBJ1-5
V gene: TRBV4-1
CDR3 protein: CASSQGTGLNQPQHF
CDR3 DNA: TGCGCCAGCAGCCAAGGAACAGGGCTCAATCAGCCCCAGCATTTT

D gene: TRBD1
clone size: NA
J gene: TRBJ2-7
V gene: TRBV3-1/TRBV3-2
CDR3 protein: CASSHDTGAGEQYF
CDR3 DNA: TGTGCCAGCAGCCACGACACAGGGGCTGGGGAGCAGTACTTC

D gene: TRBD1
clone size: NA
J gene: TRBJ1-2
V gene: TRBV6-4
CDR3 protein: CASSVQGGSGYGYTF
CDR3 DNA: TGTGCCAGCAGTGTACAGGGGGGTTCGGGCTATGGCTACACCTTC

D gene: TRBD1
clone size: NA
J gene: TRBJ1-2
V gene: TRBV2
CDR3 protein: CASGTGGAWGYTF
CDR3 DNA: TGTGCCAGCGGGACAGGGGGCGCATGGGGCTACACCTTC

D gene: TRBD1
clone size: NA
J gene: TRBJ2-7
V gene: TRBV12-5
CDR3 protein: CASGFDAGGYEQYF
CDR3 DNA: TGTGCTAGTGGTTTCGATGCAGGGGGTTACGAGCAGTACTTC

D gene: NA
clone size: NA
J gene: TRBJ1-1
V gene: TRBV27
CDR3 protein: CASSFRARRAEAFF
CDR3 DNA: TGTGCCAGCAGTTTTCGTGCTCGTCGGGCTGAAGCTTTCTTT

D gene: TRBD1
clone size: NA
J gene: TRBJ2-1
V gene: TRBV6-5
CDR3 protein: CASSYDRGSYNEQFF
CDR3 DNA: TGTGCCAGCAGTTACGACAGGGGCTCCTACAATGAGCAGTTCTTC

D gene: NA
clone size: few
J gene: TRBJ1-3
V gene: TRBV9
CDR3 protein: CASSAGGLLGGNTIYF
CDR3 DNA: TGTGCCAGCAGCGCGGGGGGTTTGCTTGGTGGAAACACCATATATTTT

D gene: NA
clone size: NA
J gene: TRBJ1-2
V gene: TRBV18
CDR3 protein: CASSPEGIGYGYTF
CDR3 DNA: TGTGCCAGCTCACCAGAGGGTATAGGCTATGGCTACACCTTC